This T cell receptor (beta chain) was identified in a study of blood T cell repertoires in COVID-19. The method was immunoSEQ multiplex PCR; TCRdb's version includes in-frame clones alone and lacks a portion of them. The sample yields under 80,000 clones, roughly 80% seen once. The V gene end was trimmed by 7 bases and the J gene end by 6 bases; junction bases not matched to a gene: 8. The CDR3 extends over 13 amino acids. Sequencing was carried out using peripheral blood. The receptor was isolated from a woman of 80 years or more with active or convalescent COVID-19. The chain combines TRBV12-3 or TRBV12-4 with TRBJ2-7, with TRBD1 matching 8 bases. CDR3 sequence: CASNLGQGGEQYF. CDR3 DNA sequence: TGTGCCAGCAATCTAGGACAGGGAGGCGAGCAGTACTTC.